The T cell receptor beta chain under discussion was sequenced for a study of vaccination and CD4 T cells after COVID-19. On the study more broadly: Cellular stimulation was performed using overlapping spike peptides derived from SARS-CoV-2, HCoV-NL63, HCoV-OC43 and HCoV-229E. Regarding the study as a whole: Researchers report that 304 of 307 vaccine-specific clones in convalescent patients proved spike mono-reactive. Looking at convalescent patients, a median approximately 86% of reactive clones were present only post-vaccination.

As for this clonotype: No antigen is known for it.

The study sequenced cultured CD4+ T cell DNA using the Oncomine TCR Beta short-read assay. Using its own MiXCR run on the PCR reads, TCRdb lists one record per CDR3 protein. Of several thousand distinct CDR3 sequences listed, roughly 32% are singletons. Treatment specified: roughly 11-day PBMC culture with coronavirus spike peptide pools or control peptides (ViraFEST assay). Gathering of the CD4+ T cells, from the unexposed donor, took place before the COVID-19 pandemic (2011-2018). The CDR3 loop spans 15 amino acids. Between the trimmed V and J ends, which lost 3 bases and 0 bases, there was a span of 11 bases. CDR1 is SGHNT and CDR2 is YYREEE in the germline V gene (reference sequence).

This chain connects TRBV5-4 to TRBJ2-3; D possibly uses TRBD1 or TRBD2 (5 bases each). The source material was CD4+ T cells from blood, cultured in vitro. This sequence originates from a human donor in good health. The chain's CDR3 is CASSSDYRSTDTQYF. Here the CDR3 DNA reads TGTGCCAGCAGCTCCGACTACAGGAGCACAGATACGCAGTATTTT.